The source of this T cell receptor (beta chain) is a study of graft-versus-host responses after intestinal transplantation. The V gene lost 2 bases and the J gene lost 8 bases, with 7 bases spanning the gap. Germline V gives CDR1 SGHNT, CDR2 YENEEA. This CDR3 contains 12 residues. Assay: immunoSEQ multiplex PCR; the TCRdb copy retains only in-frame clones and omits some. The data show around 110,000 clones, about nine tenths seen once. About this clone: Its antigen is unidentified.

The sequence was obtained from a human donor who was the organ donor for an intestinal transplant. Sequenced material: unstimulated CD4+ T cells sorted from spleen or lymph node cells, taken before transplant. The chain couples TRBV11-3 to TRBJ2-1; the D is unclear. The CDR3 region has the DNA TGTGCCAGCAGCTTACTTGGTGATGAGCAGTTCTTC. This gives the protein CASSLLGDEQFF.